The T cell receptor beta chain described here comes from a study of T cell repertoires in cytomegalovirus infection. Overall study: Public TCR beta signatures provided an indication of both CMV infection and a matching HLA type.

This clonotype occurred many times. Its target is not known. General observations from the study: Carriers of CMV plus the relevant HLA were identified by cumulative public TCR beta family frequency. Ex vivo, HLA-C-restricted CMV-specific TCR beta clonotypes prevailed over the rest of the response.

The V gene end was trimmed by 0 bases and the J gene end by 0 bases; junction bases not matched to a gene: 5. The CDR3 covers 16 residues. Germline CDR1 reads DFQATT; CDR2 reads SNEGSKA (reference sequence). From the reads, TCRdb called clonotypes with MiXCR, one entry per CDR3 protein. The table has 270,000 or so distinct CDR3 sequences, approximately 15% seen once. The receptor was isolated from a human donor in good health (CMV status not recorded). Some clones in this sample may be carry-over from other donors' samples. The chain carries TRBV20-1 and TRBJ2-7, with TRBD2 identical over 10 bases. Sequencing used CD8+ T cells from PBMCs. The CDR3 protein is CSARDPTSGDSYEQYF. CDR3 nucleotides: TGCAGTGCTAGAGATCCCACTAGCGGGGACTCCTACGAGCAGTACTTC.